This T cell receptor beta chain was identified in a study of blood T cell repertoires in COVID-19. The wider study: Acute-phase and convalescent COVID-19 samples originated in the United States, Italy and Spain. PBMCs, B-cell-depleted T cells, or T cells provided the cDNA or gDNA that made up the material.

Enrolment of Seattle patients took place during active infection, and they were followed longitudinally. Original processing methods: How many nucleated cells were present was estimated from reference gene primer amplification. Repertoires were generated with immunoSEQ multiplex PCR, while TCRdb's copy carries only in-frame clones and drops some. V, J and clone size reflect that table, while D and trimming were determined from the DNA. There are around 150,000 clones in the sample; approximately 90% occur only once, and about 2.5% lies in the top ten. CDR1 and CDR2 from the germline V gene are MNHEY and SMNVEV (reference sequence). The CDR3 is 16 residues long. With V trimmed by 4 bases and J by 1 base, 7 bases remained unmatched.

Sequencing used peripheral blood. The TCR sequence derives from a human donor with COVID-19, enrolled during active disease. The donor label of this sample is uncertain. The chain is built from TRBV27 and TRBJ2-3; 8 bases match TRBD1. Written as DNA, the CDR3 is TGTGCCAGCAGTTATAATTTCAGGGGGCGCACAGATACGCAGTATTTT. Amino acid sequence: CASSYNFRGRTDTQYF.